This TCR beta chain stems from a study of vaccination and CD4 T cells after COVID-19. For the study at large: As control conditions, cultures were given either a CEFX pool serving as positive control, an HIV-1 Nef pool, or no peptide at all.

Treatment noted: approximately 11-day PBMC culture with coronavirus spike peptide pools or control peptides (ViraFEST assay). With the Oncomine TCR Beta short-read assay, DNA from cultured CD4+ T cells was sequenced. TCRdb recomputed calls from the PCR reads with MiXCR, one row per CDR3 protein. Among 25,000 or so distinct CDR3 sequences listed, approximately 67% were seen once. CDR1 and CDR2 (germline): GTSNPN, SVGIG (reference sequence). Deletions cut 5 bases from V and 8 bases from J, with 18 bases between. The length of the CDR3 is 13 residues. In regard to this clonotype: No antigen is known for it.

The material sequenced was CD4+ T cells from blood, cultured in vitro, taken after SARS-CoV-2 vaccination. The sequence derives from a human donor who received a COVID-19 vaccine. The rearrangement uses TRBV30 and TRBJ1-2, with a possible D match to TRBD1 (5 bases). The CDR3, as DNA: TGTGCCTGGGGAACCGGAGGGGCCTGGGGCTACACCTTC. This encodes CAWGTGGAWGYTF.